Here is one T cell receptor (beta chain) with its context. The sample is drawn from a study of technical replicates of blood from a few donors. The CDR3 covers 13 residues. CDR1 and CDR2 (germline): LNHDA, SQIVND (reference sequence). Trimming left V 7 bases short and J 5 bases short, with 14 bases between. Method: immunoSEQ multiplex PCR; TCRdb's copy keeps in-frame clones and lacks some. The table has approximately 97,000 clones, roughly 95% seen once. The sequence was collected from a human donor in good health. Material for sequencing was T cells isolated from PBMCs. The rearrangement uses TRBV19 and TRBJ1-1, with a possible D match to TRBD1 (5 bases). The CDR3 DNA sequence: TGTGCCAGTACTTCAGGGCTGAGAACTGAAGCTTTCTTT. It codes for CASTSGLRTEAFF.